The 22 T cell receptor beta chains given below trace back to one sample, sequenced in a study of regulatory T cells in long-lasting Graves disease. Assembly of TCR beta libraries relied on iRepertoire HTBI primers together with Arm-PCR of CDR3 regions. TCRdb fed the multiplex PCR reads into MiXCR, producing one record per CDR3 protein. The repertoire consists of around 460,000 distinct CDR3 sequences, with roughly 22% occurring once and the leading ten covering about an eighth. Noted time point: persistent/refractory GD, antithyroid drugs over 5 years with positive TRAb. RNA isolated from PBMCs was used to make the TCR library. Here the sequenced sample was peripheral blood mononuclear cells (PBMCs), taken when the disease was refractory, from a patient treated with antithyroid drugs. The receptor set was obtained from a female donor with Graves disease.

The chain uses TRBV20-1 and TRBJ2-3, with D uncertain. Germline-derived CDR1 and CDR2 are DFQATT and SNEGSKA (reference sequence). V lost 3 bases, J lost 4 bases, and 8 bases lay in between. The CDR3 loop spans 12 amino acids. The DNA of the CDR3 is TGCAGTGCTAGTGCGGCCGCAGATACGCAGTATTTT. Its protein is CSASAAADTQYF.

This clonotype was seen a handful of times. V and J are TRBV5-6 and TRBJ2-5, with 9 bases that match TRBD1. Germline V gives CDR1 SGHDT, CDR2 YYEEEE. Trimming at V came to 3 bases and at J to 5 bases, leaving 14 bases not matched to a gene. CDR3 length equals 17 residues. In nucleotides, the CDR3 is TGTGCCAGCAGCTCGTTTCTCTGGGACAGGGCGGCGGAGACCCAGTACTTC. Translation: CASSSFLWDRAAETQYF.

A few counts support this clonotype. The chain couples TRBV20-1 to TRBJ2-7; 9 nucleotides agree with TRBD1. Germline-derived CDR1 and CDR2 are DFQATT and SNEGSKA (reference sequence). The CDR3 covers 13 residues. The V and J ends lost 3 bases and 3 bases, in that order; junction bases with no gene match: 3. CDR3 DNA sequence: TGCAGTGCTAGCGGGACAGGGAACTACGAGCAGTACTTC. This translates into CSASGTGNYEQYF.

This clonotype was found many times. This chain links TRBV12-3 or TRBV12-4 with TRBJ2-2; D is ambiguous. The V end was cut by 6 bases, the J end by 4 bases, with 9 bases between. This CDR3 is built from 13 residues. This CDR3 is CASRVVGTGELFF. The DNA of the CDR3 is TGTGCCAGCAGGGTCGTTGGCACCGGGGAGCTGTTTTTT.

This clonotype was seen only a few times. V is TRBV9 and J is TRBJ2-5; D unresolved. The CDR3 runs to 13 residues. CDR1 is SGDLS and CDR2 is YYNGEE in the germline V gene. Trimming took 1 base from V and 4 from J, leaving 8 bases between them. CDR3 region: CASSVTVGETQYF. CDR3 DNA sequence: TGTGCCAGCAGCGTAACCGTCGGAGAGACCCAGTACTTC.

This clonotype was detected ten times or more. The J gene is TRBJ2-5, the V gene TRBV7-2; weak D call: TRBD1 (6 bases). The CDR3 spans 13 residues. Trimming cost V 5 bases and J 2 bases, with 9 bases left between them. Germline CDR1 reads SGHTA; CDR2 reads FQGNSA. Here the CDR3 reads CASSGGPQETQYF. As DNA, the CDR3 is TGTGCCAGCAGCGGGGGCCCACAAGAGACCCAGTACTTC.

The chain joins TRBV28 to TRBJ1-4; 10 bases fit TRBD1. CDR3 length: 15 residues. The junction had 5 bases not matched to a gene; V was cut back by 5 bases and J by 5 bases. CDR1 is MDHEN and CDR2 is SYDVKM in the germline V gene. The CDR3 region is CASSRGTGDNEKLFF. CDR3 nucleotides: TGTGCCAGCAGTCGCGGGACAGGGGACAATGAAAAACTGTTTTTT.

V gene TRBV20-1 combines with J gene TRBJ1-3; D gene uncertain. V was clipped by 2 bases and J by 3 bases, with 8 bases between them. CDR3 length: 13 residues. Germline V CDR1 and CDR2: DFQATT, SNEGSKA (reference sequence). CDR3 residues: CSARSPSGNTIYF. The CDR3, as DNA: TGCAGTGCTAGATCCCCCAGTGGAAACACCATATATTTT.

The V gene is TRBV10-3, the J gene TRBJ2-1; D may be TRBD1 (5 bases). Germline V gene lookup returns CDR1 ENHRY and CDR2 SYGVKD. V dropped 10 bases and J dropped 6 bases, with 16 bases sitting between them. The CDR3 totals 13 residues. CDR3 protein: CATWVQGSNEQFF. The DNA for the CDR3 is TGTGCCACCTGGGTTCAGGGATCCAATGAGCAGTTCTTC.

The gene calls are TRBV3-1 and TRBJ2-7; TRBD2 is a possible D gene (5 bases). This CDR3 has 14 amino acids. Germline loops: CDR1 LGHDT, CDR2 YNNKEL (reference sequence). V was pared by 1 base and J by 6 bases, with 13 bases between. The DNA for the CDR3 is TGTGCCAGCAGCCAAGGGGGAGCGGTATCCGAGCAGTACTTC. Amino acids: CASSQGGAVSEQYF.

The chain joins TRBV28 to TRBJ1-5; D unresolved. Germline V gene lookup returns CDR1 MDHEN and CDR2 SYDVKM. V lost 6 bases and J 0 bases, leaving 18 bases between the germline ends. The CDR3 extends over 17 amino acids. CDR3 sequence reads: CASSLISFEYSNQPQHF. The CDR3 nucleotides read TGTGCCAGCAGCTTAATCAGCTTCGAGTATAGCAATCAGCCCCAGCATTTT.

This clonotype occurred once. One end of the junction varies from germline; a read error may be responsible. The chain combines TRBV7-7 with TRBJ2-7; no clear D. The CDR3 has 16 amino acids. The germline gives CDR1 SSHAT, CDR2 FNYEAQ (reference sequence). CDR3 in DNA: TGTGCTAGCAGCTTAGAACAGCCCCTTACCAACTACGAGCAGTACTTC. It specifies CASSLEQPLTNYEQYF.

The chain employs TRBV11-2 and TRBJ2-3, with 9 bases identical to TRBD1. Germline trimming cut 1 base from V and 4 bases from J; bases unmatched to any gene: 12. The CDR3 has 18 residues. CDR1 and CDR2 (germline): SGHAT, FQNNGV. The CDR3 coding sequence is TGTGCCAGCAGCTTAGTACGAGGGGACAGGGTACGGCCAGATACGCAGTATTTT. The encoded protein is CASSLVRGDRVRPDTQYF.

This clonotype has more than one count but fewer than ten. The CDR3 DNA reads TGTGCCACCAGCAGAGAGAGGGGGGACAGTTATAATGAAAAACTGTTTTTT. Its translation: CATSRERGDSYNEKLFF. The chain has TRBV15 and TRBJ1-4; 7 bases agree with TRBD1. Germline lookup yields CDR1 LNHNV and CDR2 YYDKDF (reference sequence). The V and J ends lost 0 bases and 4 bases, in that order; junction bases with no gene match: 8. This CDR3 has 17 amino acids. Together with reference TRBV15 and TRBJ1-4, the CDR3 gives the full variable domain: DAMVIQNPRYQVTQFGKPVTLSCSQTLNHNVMYWYQQKSSQAPKLLFHYYDKDFNNEADTPDNFQSRRPNTSFCFLDIRSPGLGDTAMYLCATSRERGDSYNEKLFFGSGTQLSVL.

This sequence joins TRBV11-3 and TRBJ1-2; D is undetermined. Trimming shortened V by 0 bases and J by 2 bases, and 7 bases separated the two germline ends. Germline V gene sequence: CDR1 SGHNT, CDR2 YENEEA. The CDR3 spans 14 residues. CDR3 sequence (DNA): TGTGCCAGCAGCTTAGATATGGGGAACTATGGCTACACCTTC. It translates to CASSLDMGNYGYTF.

This clonotype was found many times. This sequence joins TRBV19 and TRBJ1-1; 7 bases agree with TRBD1. CDR3 length equals 14 residues. Trimming took 5 bases from V and 0 from J; bases not matched to a gene: 3. Germline V CDR1 and CDR2: LNHDA, SQIVND (reference sequence). CDR3 bases: TGTGCCAGTAGTGTGACAGGGATGAACACTGAAGCTTTCTTT. Protein: CASSVTGMNTEAFF.

This clonotype was observed a handful of times. This sequence joins TRBV28 and TRBJ2-2; a possible D gene is TRBD1 (5 bases). V lost 2 bases and J 2 bases, leaving 12 bases between the germline ends. The germline gives CDR1 MDHEN, CDR2 SYDVKM. CDR3 length equals 16 residues. The CDR3 reads CASSLDRPFNTGELFF. CDR3 coding DNA: TGTGCCAGCAGTTTAGACAGACCTTTTAACACCGGGGAGCTGTTTTTT. Full variable domain (remainder filled in from reference TRBV28 and TRBJ2-2): DVKVTQSSRYLVKRTGEKVFLECVQDMDHENMFWYRQDPGLGLRLIYFSYDVKMKEKGDIPEGYSVSREKKERFSLILESASTNQTSMYLCASSLDRPFNTGELFFGEGSRLTVL.

Concerning this clonotype: One junction end does not reproduce the germline sequence, and a read error may be involved. This chain uses TRBV12-3 or TRBV12-4 with TRBJ2-2, with D possibly being TRBD1 (7 bases). The CDR3 consists of 15 residues. CDR3: CASSLNRGGTGGLFF. In DNA form, the CDR3 reads TGTGCCAGCAGCCTAAACAGGGGTGGTACCGGGGGGCTGTTTTTT.

This clonotype has ten or more counts. J is TRBJ1-4 and V is TRBV6-1; D is ambiguous. The CDR3 length is 13 residues. Germline CDR1 MNHNS, CDR2 SASEGT. V lost 2 bases and J 6 bases, leaving 7 bases between the germline ends. The CDR3: CASSELRDEKLFF. Written as DNA, the CDR3 is TGTGCCAGCAGTGAACTCCGGGATGAAAAACTGTTTTTT.

The rearrangement links TRBV20-1 to TRBJ1-1, with TRBD1 as a possible D gene (5 bases). The CDR3 is 13 residues long. Germline V lookup: CDR1 DFQATT, CDR2 SNEGSKA (reference sequence). V was cut by 4 bases and J by 2 bases, with 11 bases left in between. The CDR3 coding sequence is TGCAGTGCTACCGTGGGGGTTAACACTGAAGCTTTCTTT. This gives the protein CSATVGVNTEAFF.

The chain uses TRBV13 and TRBJ2-3; 8 bases agree with TRBD2. CDR1 is PRHDT, CDR2 FYEKMQ, per germline (reference sequence). There are 14 residues in the CDR3. The J segment lost 4 bases and the V segment lost 3 bases, leaving 3 bases of the junction unmatched. DNA for the CDR3: TGTGCCAGCAGCTTGCGGGGGGCAGCAGATACGCAGTATTTT. Encoded protein: CASSLRGAADTQYF.

The J gene is TRBJ1-4, the V gene TRBV3-1; 8 positions agree with TRBD1. Germline V gene sequence: CDR1 LGHDT, CDR2 YNNKEL (reference sequence). The CDR3 length is 16 residues. The J segment lost 5 bases and the V segment lost 1 base, leaving 6 bases of the junction unmatched. For the CDR3, the DNA is TGTGCCAGCAGCCAAGGACAGGGGCAAGGGAATGAAAAACTGTTTTTT. Its protein product is CASSQGQGQGNEKLFF.